This T cell receptor beta chain was profiled in a study of Graves' ophthalmopathy and Graves' hyperthyroidism. At the level of the study: Before any treatment was given, at initial diagnosis, peripheral blood was collected. Overall study findings and caveats: Discriminating ophthalmopathy from stable hyperthyroidism, a 13-signature model attained a sensitivity of about 85% and a specificity of about 81%.

Enrollment excluded any patients with other autoimmune diseases, uncontrolled infections, pregnancy or lactation. PBMCs were isolated by Ficoll-Paque density gradient centrifugation, using 7.5 to 10 ml of fresh peripheral blood as the starting material. This clonotype was observed a handful of times. What it binds is unknown. Beta-chain TCR CDR3 regions were amplified from RNA transcripts. The first-round RT-PCR employed HTBI primers together with the Qiagen OneStep RT-PCR kit. A multiplex PCR was then performed as the second round. TCRdb recomputed calls from the multiplex PCR reads with MiXCR, one row per CDR3 protein. This sample has a few hundred thousand distinct CDR3 sequences, with over 15% found just once. The germline CDR1 and CDR2 sequences are MGHRA and YSYEKL. This CDR3 region has 16 residues. V was shortened by 1 base and J by 0 bases, with 12 bases between the two germline ends.

This chain links TRBV4-1 with TRBJ1-1, with D possibly being TRBD1 (5 bases). This receptor was obtained from a woman aged 18-35 years with stable Graves' hyperthyroidism. The sequencing input was peripheral blood. CDR3 in amino acids: CASSQVYGHMNTEAFF. The CDR3 region has the DNA TGCGCCAGCAGCCAAGTATATGGACACATGAACACTGAAGCTTTCTTT.